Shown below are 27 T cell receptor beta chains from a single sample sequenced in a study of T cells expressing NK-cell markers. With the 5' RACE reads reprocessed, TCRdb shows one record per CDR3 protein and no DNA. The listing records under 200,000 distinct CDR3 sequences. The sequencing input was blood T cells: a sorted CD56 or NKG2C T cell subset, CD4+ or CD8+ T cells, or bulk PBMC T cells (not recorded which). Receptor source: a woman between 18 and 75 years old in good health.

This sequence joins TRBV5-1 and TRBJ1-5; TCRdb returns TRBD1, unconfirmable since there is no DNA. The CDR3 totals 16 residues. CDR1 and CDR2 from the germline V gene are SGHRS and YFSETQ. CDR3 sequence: CASSLGTGHSNQPQHF.

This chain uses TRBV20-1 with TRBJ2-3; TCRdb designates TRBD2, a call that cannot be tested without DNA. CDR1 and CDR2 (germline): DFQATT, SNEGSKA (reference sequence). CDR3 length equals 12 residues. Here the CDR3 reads CSAGGLSDTQYF.

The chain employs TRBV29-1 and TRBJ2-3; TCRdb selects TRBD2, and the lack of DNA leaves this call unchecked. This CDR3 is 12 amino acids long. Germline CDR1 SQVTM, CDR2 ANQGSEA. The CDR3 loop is CTIRTFTDTQYF.

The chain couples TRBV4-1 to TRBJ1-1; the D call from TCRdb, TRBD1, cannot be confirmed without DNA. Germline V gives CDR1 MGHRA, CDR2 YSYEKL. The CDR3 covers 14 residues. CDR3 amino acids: CASSQDVVPRRAFF.

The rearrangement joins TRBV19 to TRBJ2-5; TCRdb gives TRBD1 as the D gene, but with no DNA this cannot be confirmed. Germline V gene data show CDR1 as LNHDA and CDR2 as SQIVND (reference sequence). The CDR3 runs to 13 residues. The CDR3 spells CASRHRAQETQYF. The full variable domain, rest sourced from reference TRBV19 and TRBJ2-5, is DGGITQSPKYLFRKEGQNVTLSCEQNLNHDAMYWYRQDPGQGLRLIYYSQIVNDFQKGDIAEGYSVSREKKESFPLTVTSAQKNPTAFYLCASRHRAQETQYFGPGTRLLVL.

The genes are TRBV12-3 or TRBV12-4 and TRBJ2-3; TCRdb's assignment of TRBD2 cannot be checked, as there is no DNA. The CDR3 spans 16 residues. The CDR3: CASSLKRSSSTDTQYF.

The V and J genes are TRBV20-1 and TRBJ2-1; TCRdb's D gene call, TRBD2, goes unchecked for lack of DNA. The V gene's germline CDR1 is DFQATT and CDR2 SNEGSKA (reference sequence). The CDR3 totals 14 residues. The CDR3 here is CSATPSGIYNEQFF.

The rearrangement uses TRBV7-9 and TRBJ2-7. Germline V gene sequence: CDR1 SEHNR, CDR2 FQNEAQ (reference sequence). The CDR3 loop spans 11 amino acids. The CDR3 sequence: CASSSDRGKYF.

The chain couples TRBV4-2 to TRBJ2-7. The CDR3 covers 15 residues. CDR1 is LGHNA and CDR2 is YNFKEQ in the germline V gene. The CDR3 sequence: CASSQGVDVAYEQYF.

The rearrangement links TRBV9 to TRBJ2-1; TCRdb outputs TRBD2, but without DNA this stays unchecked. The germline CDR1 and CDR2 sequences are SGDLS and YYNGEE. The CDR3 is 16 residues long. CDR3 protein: CASSLEEGLAYNEQFF.

CDR3 sequence reads: CASSLDTGTASYEQYF. The rearrangement links TRBV5-1 to TRBJ2-7; TCRdb outputs TRBD1, but without DNA this stays unchecked. This CDR3 is built from 16 residues. Germline-derived CDR1 and CDR2 are SGHRS and YFSETQ. Together with reference TRBV5-1 and TRBJ2-7, the CDR3 gives the full variable domain: KAGVTQTPRYLIKTRGQQVTLSCSPISGHRSVSWYQQTPGQGLQFLFEYFSETQRNKGNFPGRFSGRQFSNSRSEMNVSTLELGDSALYLCASSLDTGTASYEQYFGPGTRLTVT.

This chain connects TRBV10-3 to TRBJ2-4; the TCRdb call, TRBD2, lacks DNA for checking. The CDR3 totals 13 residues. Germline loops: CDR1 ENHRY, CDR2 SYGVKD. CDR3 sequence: CAISESLAGGPYF.

CDR3 loop: CASSYQRASGGYEQYF. The J gene is TRBJ2-7, the V gene TRBV6-5; TCRdb's D call, TRBD2, is unchecked because there is no DNA. The germline gives CDR1 MNHEY, CDR2 SVGAGI. The CDR3 length is 16 residues.

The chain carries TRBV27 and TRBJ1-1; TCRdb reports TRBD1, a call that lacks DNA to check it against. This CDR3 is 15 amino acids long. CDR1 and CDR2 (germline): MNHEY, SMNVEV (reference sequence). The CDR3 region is CASSLAGARMGEAFF.

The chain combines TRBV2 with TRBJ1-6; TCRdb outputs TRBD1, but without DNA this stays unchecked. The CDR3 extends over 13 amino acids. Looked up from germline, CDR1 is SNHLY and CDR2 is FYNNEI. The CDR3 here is CASGRQGNSPLHF. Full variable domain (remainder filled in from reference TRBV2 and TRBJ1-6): EPEVTQTPSHQVTQMGQEVILRCVPISNHLYFYWYRQILGQKVEFLVSFYNNEISEKSEIFDDQFSVERPDGSNFTLKIRSTKLEDSAMYFCASGRQGNSPLHFGNGTRLTVT.

CDR3 residues: CASSRGQYNSPLHF. J is TRBJ1-6 and V is TRBV3-1; without DNA, the TCRdb call of TRBD1 cannot be checked. Germline CDR1 is LGHDT and CDR2 is YNNKEL (reference sequence). CDR3 length equals 14 residues.

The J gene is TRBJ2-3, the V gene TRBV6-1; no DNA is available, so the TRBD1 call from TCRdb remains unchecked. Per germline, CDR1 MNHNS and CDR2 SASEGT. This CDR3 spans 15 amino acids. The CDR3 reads CASSGGGENTDTQYF.

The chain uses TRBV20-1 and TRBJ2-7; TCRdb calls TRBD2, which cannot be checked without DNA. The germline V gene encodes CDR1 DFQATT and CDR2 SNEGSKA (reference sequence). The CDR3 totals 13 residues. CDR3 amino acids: CSASGSRRGEQYF.

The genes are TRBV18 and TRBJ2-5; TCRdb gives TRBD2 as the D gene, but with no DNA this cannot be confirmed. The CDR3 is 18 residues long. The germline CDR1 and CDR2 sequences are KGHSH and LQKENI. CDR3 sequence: CASSPPTSGRALRETQYF. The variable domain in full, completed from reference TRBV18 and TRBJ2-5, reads NAGVMQNPRHLVRRRGQEARLRCSPMKGHSHVYWYRQLPEEGLKFMVYLQKENIIDESGMPKERFSAEFPKEGPSILRIQQVVRGDSAAYFCASSPPTSGRALRETQYFGPGTRLLVL.

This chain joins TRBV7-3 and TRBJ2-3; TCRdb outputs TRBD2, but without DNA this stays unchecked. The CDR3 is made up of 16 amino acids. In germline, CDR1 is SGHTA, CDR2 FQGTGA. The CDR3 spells CASSSGLALSTDTQYF. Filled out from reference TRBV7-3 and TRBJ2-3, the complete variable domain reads GAGVSQTPSNKVTEKGKYVELRCDPISGHTALYWYRQSLGQGPEFLIYFQGTGAADDSGLPNDRFFAVRPEGSVSTLKIQRTERGDSAVYLCASSSGLALSTDTQYFGPGTRLTVL.

This CDR3 reads CASSLGRTSVTDTQYF. The gene calls are TRBV11-2 and TRBJ2-3; TCRdb names TRBD2, which stays unverified in the absence of DNA. The CDR3 is made up of 16 amino acids. Germline values: CDR1 SGHAT, CDR2 FQNNGV.

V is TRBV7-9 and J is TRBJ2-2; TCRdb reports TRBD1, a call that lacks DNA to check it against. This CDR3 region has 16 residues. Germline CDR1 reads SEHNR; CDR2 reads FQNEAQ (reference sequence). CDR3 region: CASSPPGGLRGGELFF.

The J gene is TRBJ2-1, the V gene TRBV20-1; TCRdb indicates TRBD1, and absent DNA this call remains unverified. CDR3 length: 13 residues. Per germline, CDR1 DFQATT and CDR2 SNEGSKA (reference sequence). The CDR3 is CSAIRGPYNEQFF.

The CDR3 spells CASSPLSSGSSYEQYF. This chain uses TRBV18 with TRBJ2-7; no DNA is available, so the TRBD2 call from TCRdb remains unchecked. The CDR3 is 16 amino acids. From germline, CDR1 is KGHSH and CDR2 LQKENI.

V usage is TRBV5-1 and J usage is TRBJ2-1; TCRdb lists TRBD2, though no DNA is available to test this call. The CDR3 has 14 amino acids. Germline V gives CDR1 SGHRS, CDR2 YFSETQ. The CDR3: CASRPTSGSNEQFF.

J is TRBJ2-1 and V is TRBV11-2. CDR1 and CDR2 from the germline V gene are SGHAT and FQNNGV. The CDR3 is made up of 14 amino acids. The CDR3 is CASSFLRWGNEQFF.

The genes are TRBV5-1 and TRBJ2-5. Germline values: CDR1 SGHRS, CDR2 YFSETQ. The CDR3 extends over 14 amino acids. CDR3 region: CASSLLGTQETQYF.